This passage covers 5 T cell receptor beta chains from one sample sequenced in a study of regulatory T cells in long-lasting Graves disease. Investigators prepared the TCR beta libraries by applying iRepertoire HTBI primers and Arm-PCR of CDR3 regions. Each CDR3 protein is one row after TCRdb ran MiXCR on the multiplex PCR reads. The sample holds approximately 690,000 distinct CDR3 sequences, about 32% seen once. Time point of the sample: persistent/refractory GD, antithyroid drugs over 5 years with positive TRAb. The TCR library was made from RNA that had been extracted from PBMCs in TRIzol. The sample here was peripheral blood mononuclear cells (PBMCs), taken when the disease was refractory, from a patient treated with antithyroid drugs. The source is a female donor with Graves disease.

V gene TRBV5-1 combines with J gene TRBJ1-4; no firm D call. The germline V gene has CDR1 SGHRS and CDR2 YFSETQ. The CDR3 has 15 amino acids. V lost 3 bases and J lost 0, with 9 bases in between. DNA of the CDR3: TGCGCCAGCAGCTGGGGTGGGTCAACTAATGAAAAACTGTTTTTT. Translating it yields CASSWGGSTNEKLFF.

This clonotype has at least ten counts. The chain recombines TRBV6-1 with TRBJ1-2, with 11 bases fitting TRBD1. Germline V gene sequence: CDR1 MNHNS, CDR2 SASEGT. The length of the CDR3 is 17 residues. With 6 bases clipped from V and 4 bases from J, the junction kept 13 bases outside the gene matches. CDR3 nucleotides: TGTGCCAGCAGAGGACAGGGGGCGCTTTATTTTAGCTATGGCTACACCTTC. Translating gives CASRGQGALYFSYGYTF.

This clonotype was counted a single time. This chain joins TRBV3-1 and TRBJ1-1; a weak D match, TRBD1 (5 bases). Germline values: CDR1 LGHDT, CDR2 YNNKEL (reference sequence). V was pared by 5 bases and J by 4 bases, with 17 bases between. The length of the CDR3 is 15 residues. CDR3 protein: CASSTPQGLGTEAFF. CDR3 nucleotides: TGTGCCAGCAGCACACCTCAGGGATTGGGCACTGAAGCTTTCTTT. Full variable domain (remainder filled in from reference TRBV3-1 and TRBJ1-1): DTAVSQTPKYLVTQMGNDKSIKCEQNLGHDTMYWYKQDSKKFLKIMFSYNNKELIINETVPNRFSPKSPDKAHLNLHINSLELGDSAVYFCASSTPQGLGTEAFFGQGTRLTVV.

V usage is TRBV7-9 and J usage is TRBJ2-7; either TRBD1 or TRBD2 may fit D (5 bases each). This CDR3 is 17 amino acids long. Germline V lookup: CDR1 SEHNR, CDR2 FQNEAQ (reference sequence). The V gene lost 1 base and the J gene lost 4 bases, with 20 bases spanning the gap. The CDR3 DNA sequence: TGTGCCAGCAGCTTAGGGGACGCGGTCAGGGTGCCTTACGAGCAGTACTTC. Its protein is CASSLGDAVRVPYEQYF.

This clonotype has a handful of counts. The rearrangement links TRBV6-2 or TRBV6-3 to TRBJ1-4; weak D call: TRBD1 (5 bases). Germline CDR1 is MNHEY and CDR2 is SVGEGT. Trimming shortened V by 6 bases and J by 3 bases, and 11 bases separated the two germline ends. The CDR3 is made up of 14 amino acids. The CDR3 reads CASRMGGANEKLFF. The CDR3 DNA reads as TGTGCCAGCAGGATGGGGGGGGCTAATGAAAAACTGTTTTTT.